This TCR beta chain was profiled in a study of human CD8 memory T cell subsets. Study-wide findings and caveats: It was only the T cell receptor beta chains that the study sequenced. A similarly high level of diversity characterized stem-like memory and precursor exhausted T cells, unlike effector memory cells. Greater diversity was suggested by Chao1 estimates for stem-like memory T cells than for precursor exhausted T cells.

Classification as TPEX applied to CCR7+ PD-1+ TIGIT+ early memory CD8+ T cells bearing exhausted-like traits. Enrichment of total CD8+ T cells was achieved using negative magnetic separation. A word on this clonotype: Its antigen is not known.

CDR1 is SEHNR, CDR2 FQNEAQ, per germline (reference sequence). The CDR3 loop spans 14 amino acids. UMI-labeled 5' RACE produced the TCR beta libraries. Reprocessing the 5' RACE reads, TCRdb reports a single entry for every CDR3 protein and omits DNA. The sample has approximately 10,000 distinct CDR3 sequences. This chain connects TRBV7-9 to TRBJ2-1; TCRdb's D call of TRBD1 is untestable without DNA. This sequence originates from a human donor in good health. The sequencing input was CD8+ T cells from PBMCs. CDR3 sequence reads: CASSLDLWTGEQFF. The variable domain in full, with the rest retrieved from reference TRBV7-9 and TRBJ2-1, is DTGVSQNPRHKITKRGQNVTFRCDPISEHNRLYWYRQTLGQGPEFLTYFQNEAQLEKSRLLSDRFSAERPKGSFSTLEIQRTEQGDSAMYLCASSLDLWTGEQFFGPGTRLTVL.